This is a list of T cell receptor beta chains from one sample in a study of blood T cell repertoires in COVID-19. Profiled with immunoSEQ multiplex PCR; TCRdb holds only in-frame clones, not every one. The data contain some 150,000 clones, 86% of them singletons. Sequenced sample: peripheral blood. Receptors originate from a man aged 70 or older with acute or convalescent COVID-19. CDR3s leave out the opening cysteine and the closing phenylalanine or tryptophan. The order of the fields is V gene, clone size, D gene, CDR3 protein. A D gene is named only where the DNA matches it firmly. Clone size, where shown, is once, few, many, or a class for clones that have expanded.

V: TRBV10-2; size: -; D: -; CDR3: ASSETTYNNEKLF
V: TRBV5-1; size: once; D: -; CDR3: ATSTGQNVNEQF
V: TRBV5-1; size: -; D: -; CDR3: ASSPVRVRTDTQY
V: TRBV10-3; size: -; D: -; CDR3: AISEGGGTDTQY
V: TRBV7-2; size: -; D: -; CDR3: ASQQSFRTGELF
V: TRBV27; size: -; D: TRBD2; CDR3: ASSFGRVASGTPYEQY
V: TRBV11-2; size: -; D: TRBD1; CDR3: ASSLDRGRTQY
V: TRBV5-1; size: -; D: -; CDR3: ASSLSPGQETQY
V: TRBV2; size: -; D: -; CDR3: ASSEIPQVYYGYT
V: TRBV7-9; size: -; D: -; CDR3: ASRSGGGLTNEKLF